This T cell receptor beta chain was profiled in a study of blood T cells in healthy people across ages. The V segment lost 4 bases and the J segment 3 bases; nucleotides outside the gene matches: 8. This CDR3 is 17 amino acids long. Germline V CDR1 and CDR2: LGHNA, YSLEER. A J-beta primer mix and a sample-barcoded 5' primer were used in a second PCR of about 6 to 12 cycles. From the 5' RACE reads, TCRdb called clonotypes with MiXCR, one entry per CDR3 protein. Of some 1,500,000 distinct CDR3 sequences detected, roughly two fifths appear once; the ten largest clones hold roughly 3.7%. A note on this clonotype: Its matching antigen is unknown.

Drawn from each donor were ten milliliters of peripheral blood. Each sample had at least 6.5 million PBMCs isolated. Study results and caveats: Percentage of naive T cells showed a strong correlation with TCR beta diversity. More naive CD4+ cells and higher diversity were found in long-lived than in aged donors.

The chain carries TRBV4-3 and TRBJ2-3; TRBD2 agrees at 12 bases. Sequencing was performed on blood. The source is a woman between 18 and 30 years old in good health. This CDR3 is CASSLLGLAGDTDTQYF. The CDR3 region has the DNA TGCGCCAGCAGCCTTTTGGGACTAGCGGGTGATACAGATACGCAGTATTTT.